This TCR beta chain was sequenced in a study of CD8 T cells in ankylosing spondylitis. CDR1 is SGHAT and CDR2 is FQDESV in the germline V gene (reference sequence). The V and J ends lost 5 bases and 3 bases, in that order; junction bases with no gene match: 11. CDR3 length equals 19 residues. This clonotype was detected many times. TCRdb analysed the 5' RACE reads with MiXCR anew, one entry per CDR3 protein. The sample lists 210,000 or so distinct CDR3 sequences, 25% to 30% occurring once. The sequence came from a male donor with ankylosing spondylitis or in good health (not recorded which). The V call is TRBV11-1, the J call TRBJ2-1, with TRBD2 matching 15 bases. The sample was blood, either unsorted or a sorted T cell fraction (not recorded which). The CDR3 loop is CASSTHLGTSGRSYNEQFF. The CDR3 coding sequence is TGTGCCAGCAGCACTCACTTAGGGACTAGCGGGAGGAGCTACAATGAGCAGTTCTTC. The full variable domain, in which reference TRBV11-1 and TRBJ2-1 provide the parts outside the CDR3, is EAEVAQSPRYKITEKSQAVAFWCDPISGHATLYWYRQILGQGPELLVQFQDESVVDDSQLPKDRFSAERLKGVDSTLKIQPAELGDSAMYLCASSTHLGTSGRSYNEQFFGPGTRLTVL.